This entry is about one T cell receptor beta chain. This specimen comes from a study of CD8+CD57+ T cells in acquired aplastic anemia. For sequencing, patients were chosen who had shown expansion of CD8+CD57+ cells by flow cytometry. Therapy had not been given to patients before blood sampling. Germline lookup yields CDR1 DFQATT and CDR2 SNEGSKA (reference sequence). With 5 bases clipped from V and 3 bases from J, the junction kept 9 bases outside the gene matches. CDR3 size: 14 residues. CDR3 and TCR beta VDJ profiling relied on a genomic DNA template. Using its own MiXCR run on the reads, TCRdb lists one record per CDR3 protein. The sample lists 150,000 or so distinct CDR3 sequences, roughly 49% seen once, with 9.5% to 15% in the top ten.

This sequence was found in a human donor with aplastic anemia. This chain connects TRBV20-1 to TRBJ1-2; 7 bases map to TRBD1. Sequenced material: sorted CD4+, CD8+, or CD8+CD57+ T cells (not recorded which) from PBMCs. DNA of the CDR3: TGCAGTGCTTTCACCCCCGGGACAGACTATGGCTACACCTTC. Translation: CSAFTPGTDYGYTF.